This TCR beta chain was sequenced for a study of shared clonotypes between healthy human individuals (dated by TCRdb to about 2020). Concerning the study at large: A few men and a couple of women, aged 18 to 49 years, made up the cohort. For each donor, CD4 naive and CD4 memory were each run on three plates, CD8 naive on two plates, and CD8 memory on one plate. Blood TCR repertoires of a handful of healthy adults were deeply sequenced to estimate repertoire size and the extent of clonotype sharing between individuals. Libraries were prepared and TCR repertoires were sequenced by different laboratories using diverse techniques, in order to increase sequencing depth and limit assay-specific biases. Each donor's leukapheresis produced roughly between roughly 0.9 and 8.9 billion PBMCs.

As to this clone: What antigen it recognizes has not been identified. No quality values exist for individual bases; no much larger clone is one base distant.

Measured from the cysteine to the phenylalanine, the CDR3 is 15 residues long. Only the CDR3 portion is preserved as DNA: 45 bases, with reading frame beginning at the first base. Between the V and J ends, shortened by 4 bases and 3 bases respectively, the junction contains 14 bases. CDR1 SGHRS and CDR2 YFSETQ were looked up in the germline V gene. TCR CDR3 regions were amplified from genomic DNA by multiplex PCR using the deep immunoSEQ assay. For each cell subset, the extracted genomic DNA was distributed evenly across all wells of several immunoSEQ 96-well plates, and each plate served as one replicate. For sorted subsets, approximately 200 ng of genomic DNA, equivalent to around 29,000 T cell genomes, went into each replicate PCR. Purified libraries were measured with a Qubit 3.0 fluorometer, size-checked on a Bioanalyzer 2100, and measured again with the KAPA Library Quantification kit. Every immunoSEQ 96-well plate was sequenced on a separate single-read 150-cycle Illumina NextSeq 550 flow cell. From the authors' description of their analysis: Because the immunoSEQ output included only junctional sequences and no quality scores, the filtering could not be the same as the filtering used for full-length reads. Sequences were annotated with PyIR, a Python wrapper for IgBLAST v1.9, using IMGT germline references to assign V/J genes and CDR3. Reads were filtered out if the reads had weak V/J assignments (E-value above 1e-6), no CDR3, stop codons, out-of-frame junctions, or ambiguous translated residues. V3J clonotypes were defined as sequences sharing the same inferred V gene, J gene, and CDR3 amino acid sequence. To compute the percentage overlap between repertoires, the number of shared unique clonotypes was divided by the size of the smaller repertoire. Three approaches were used to assess repertoire richness: RTK rarefaction, the Chao1 estimator, and Recon v2.1 estimates of unobserved clonotypes. OLGA was used to compute generation probabilities for all TCRbeta clonotypes that the gDNA method yielded from several donors. This is the immuneACCESS table as TCRdb keeps it, with only in-frame sequences that have V and J called. A part of the clones is gone; compared with another copy, unresolved V genes explain less than half, and the rest is unexplained. Clone size and V and J calls were adopted from that table, with D and trimming inferred from the DNA. The sample table records about 2.3 million clones; just over 90% of these occur just once. Jointly, the top ten make up about 0.39% of the sample.

Summary of the overall study and its limitations: Sampling was restricted to blood, and TCR repertoires in tissue are likely to differ from TCR repertoires in blood. Compared with non-shared clonotypes, the clonotypes found in all four sorted-subset donors had higher generation probabilities. Based on pairwise subsampling, the degree of clonotype sharing among donors was expected to be affected by sequencing depth. Naive subsets generally had larger estimated clonotype richness than memory subsets. Because the study included only a small number of donors, the genetic and exposure-history diversity represented was limited. Incomplete sequencing was indicated by rarefaction of sorted-subset datasets, despite the large sequencing depth. Sharing across four donors was observed for about 4.8% of naive CD4, over 3% of naive CD8, 2% to 2.5% of memory CD4, and about 0.4% of memory CD8 clonotypes.

Healthy HIV-negative adults with no recently reported acute infections or vaccinations were included as donors. All donors were Caucasian adults living in Nashville, Tennessee, USA. Magnetic negative selection was used to enrich CD4+ T cells, after which naive cells were positively selected on CD45RA and the negative fraction became the memory subset. Blood was collected by leukapheresis, and PBMCs were isolated by Ficoll-Histopaque density gradient centrifugation and then cryopreserved in liquid nitrogen vapor phase. Analytical flow cytometry was used to check the purity and quantity of every magnetically sorted T cell population. From each sorted fraction, genomic DNA was isolated and quantified by UV absorbance on a Nanodrop 2000c.

This receptor was identified in a man aged 18 to 29 in good health. Some clones in this sample may be carry-over from other donors' samples. The chain is encoded by TRBV5-1 joined to TRBJ1-5; the D region possibly corresponds to TRBD1 (5 bases align). Source material: naive CD4+ T cells from PBMCs. The cell subset or site label for this specimen denotes: CD45RA+ positively selected. Here the CDR3 is given as CASSTQGGDNQPQHF. Read as DNA, the sequence is TGCGCCAGCAGCACCCAGGGAGGGGACAATCAGCCCCAGCATTTT.